The present TCR beta chain was sequenced within a study of T-cell reconstitution after alpha-beta-depleted transplantation in children. Study-wide results and limits: Surviving thymic progenitors and recipient T cells were the source of high TCRbeta diversity at day 60 in some patients. At the one-year point after transplant, T-cell counts and TCRbeta diversity were found to come mostly from T cells that had been newly produced. It was reported that alpha-beta T cells came from several hundred expanded graft clones (about two months after transplant).

A TCRbeta library incorporating unique molecular identifiers was prepared. TCRdb reprocessed the PCR reads via MiXCR and lists one record per CDR3 protein. In the table there are fewer than 700,000 distinct CDR3 sequences, around 13% of which are singletons. This CDR3 region has 14 residues. Trimming took 3 bases from V and 3 from J, leaving 12 bases between them. Germline CDR1 LGHDT, CDR2 YNNKEL (reference sequence). A word on this clonotype: Its antigen is unidentified.

This TCR was recovered from a male patient aged 10 to 17 who had a stem cell transplant for acute myeloid leukemia, so the T cells may come from the graft donor. The chain employs TRBV3-1 and TRBJ2-7; D is unclear. The sample was PBMCs, mostly from graft donor cells, taken 360 days after TCRalphabeta/CD19-depleted stem cell transplant. The CDR3 here is CASSQSMGYYEQYF. The CDR3 bases are TGTGCCAGCAGCCAGTCAATGGGATACTACGAGCAGTACTTC.